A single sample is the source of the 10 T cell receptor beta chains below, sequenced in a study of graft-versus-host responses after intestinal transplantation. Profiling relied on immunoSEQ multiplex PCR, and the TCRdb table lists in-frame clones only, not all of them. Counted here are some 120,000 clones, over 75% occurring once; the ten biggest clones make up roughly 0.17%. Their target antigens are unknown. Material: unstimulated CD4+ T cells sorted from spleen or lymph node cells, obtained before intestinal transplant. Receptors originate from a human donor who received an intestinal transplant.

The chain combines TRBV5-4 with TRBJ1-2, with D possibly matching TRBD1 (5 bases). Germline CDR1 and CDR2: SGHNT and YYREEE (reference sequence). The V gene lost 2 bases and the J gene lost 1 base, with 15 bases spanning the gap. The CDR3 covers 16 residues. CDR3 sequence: CASSFSLRARNYGYTF. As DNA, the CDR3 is TGTGCCAGCAGCTTCTCCCTCAGGGCCCGTAACTATGGCTACACCTTC.

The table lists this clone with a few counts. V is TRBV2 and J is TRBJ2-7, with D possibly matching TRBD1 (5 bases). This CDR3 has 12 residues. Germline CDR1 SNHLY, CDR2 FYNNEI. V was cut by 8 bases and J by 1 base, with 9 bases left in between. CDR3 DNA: TGTGCCAGCCGACAGATATCCTACGAGCAGTACTTC. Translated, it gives CASRQISYEQYF.

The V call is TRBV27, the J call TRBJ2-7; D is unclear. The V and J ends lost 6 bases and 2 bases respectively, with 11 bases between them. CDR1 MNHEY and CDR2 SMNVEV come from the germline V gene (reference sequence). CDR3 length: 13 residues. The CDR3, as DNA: TGTGCCAGCAGCCGGTCCCGGGCCTACGAGCAGTACTTC. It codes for CASSRSRAYEQYF.

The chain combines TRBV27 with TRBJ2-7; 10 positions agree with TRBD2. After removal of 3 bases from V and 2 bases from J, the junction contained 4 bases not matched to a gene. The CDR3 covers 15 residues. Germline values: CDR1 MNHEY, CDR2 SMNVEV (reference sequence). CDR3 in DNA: TGTGCCAGCAGTTTGTTACTAGCGGGAACCTACGAGCAGTACTTC. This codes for CASSLLLAGTYEQYF.

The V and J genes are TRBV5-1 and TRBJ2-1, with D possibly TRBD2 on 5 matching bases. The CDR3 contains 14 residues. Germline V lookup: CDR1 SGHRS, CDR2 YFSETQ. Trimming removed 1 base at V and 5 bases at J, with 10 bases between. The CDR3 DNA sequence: TGCGCCAGCAGCTTGCGGGGATATGACAATGAGCAGTTCTTC. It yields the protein CASSLRGYDNEQFF.

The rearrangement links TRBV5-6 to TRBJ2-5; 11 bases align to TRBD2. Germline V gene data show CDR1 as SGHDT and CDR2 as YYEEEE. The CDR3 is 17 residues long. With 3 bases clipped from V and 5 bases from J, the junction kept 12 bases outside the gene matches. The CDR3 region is CASSSSSLAGGTETQYF. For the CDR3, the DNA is TGTGCCAGCAGCTCCTCAAGCTTAGCGGGGGGGACGGAGACCCAGTACTTC.

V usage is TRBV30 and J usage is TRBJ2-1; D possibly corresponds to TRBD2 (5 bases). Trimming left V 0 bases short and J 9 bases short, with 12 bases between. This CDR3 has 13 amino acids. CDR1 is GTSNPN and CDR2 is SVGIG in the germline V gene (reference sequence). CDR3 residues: CAWSVLRAGEQFF. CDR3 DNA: TGTGCCTGGAGTGTACTCCGGGCGGGTGAGCAGTTCTTC.

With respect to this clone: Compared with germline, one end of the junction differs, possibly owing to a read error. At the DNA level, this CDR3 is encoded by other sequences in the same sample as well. The CDR3 reads CASRAQGADNSPLHF. CDR3 sequence (DNA): TGTGCTAGCAGGGCTCAGGGGGCGGATAATTCACCCCTCCACTTT. The gene calls are TRBV2 and TRBJ1-6; 8 bases fit TRBD1. Germline CDR1 reads SNHLY; CDR2 reads FYNNEI. The CDR3 spans 15 residues.

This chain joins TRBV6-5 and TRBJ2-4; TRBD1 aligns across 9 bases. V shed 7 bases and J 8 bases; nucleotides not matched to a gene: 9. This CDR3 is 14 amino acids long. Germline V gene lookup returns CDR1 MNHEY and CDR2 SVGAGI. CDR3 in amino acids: CASTQGQGDDIQYF. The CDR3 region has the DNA TGTGCCAGCACACAGGGACAGGGAGATGACATTCAGTACTTC.

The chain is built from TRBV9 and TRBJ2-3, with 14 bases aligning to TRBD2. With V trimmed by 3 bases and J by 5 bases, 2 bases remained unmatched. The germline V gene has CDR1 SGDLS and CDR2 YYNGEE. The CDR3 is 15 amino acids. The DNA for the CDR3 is TGTGCCAGCAGCGCGGGACTAGCGGGGGAAGATACGCAGTATTTT. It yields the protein CASSAGLAGEDTQYF.